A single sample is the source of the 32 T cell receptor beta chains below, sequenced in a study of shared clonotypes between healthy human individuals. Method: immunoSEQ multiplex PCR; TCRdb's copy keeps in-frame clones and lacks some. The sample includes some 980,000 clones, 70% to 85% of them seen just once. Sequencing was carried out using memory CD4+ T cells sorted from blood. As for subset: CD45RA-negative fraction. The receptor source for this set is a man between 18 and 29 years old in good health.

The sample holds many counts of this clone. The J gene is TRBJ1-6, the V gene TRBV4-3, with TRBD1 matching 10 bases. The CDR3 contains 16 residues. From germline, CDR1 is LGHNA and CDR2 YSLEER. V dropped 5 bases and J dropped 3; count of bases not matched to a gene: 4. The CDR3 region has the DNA TGCGCCAGCAGCGCCCGGACAGGGGGCTATAATTCACCCCTCCACTTT. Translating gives CASSARTGGYNSPLHF.

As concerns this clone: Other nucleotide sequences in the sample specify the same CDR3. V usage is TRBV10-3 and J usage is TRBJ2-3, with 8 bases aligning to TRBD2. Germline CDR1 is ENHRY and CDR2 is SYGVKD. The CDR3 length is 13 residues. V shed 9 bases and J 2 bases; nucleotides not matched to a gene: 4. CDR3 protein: CAILAGPTDTQYF. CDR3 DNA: TGTGCCATTTTAGCGGGGCCCACAGATACGCAGTATTTT.

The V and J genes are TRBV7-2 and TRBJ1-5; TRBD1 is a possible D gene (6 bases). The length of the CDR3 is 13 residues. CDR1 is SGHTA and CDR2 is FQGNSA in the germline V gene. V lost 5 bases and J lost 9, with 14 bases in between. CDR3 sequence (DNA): TGTGCCAGCAGCATAAACAGGGTAGGGCCCCAGCATTTT. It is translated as CASSINRVGPQHF.

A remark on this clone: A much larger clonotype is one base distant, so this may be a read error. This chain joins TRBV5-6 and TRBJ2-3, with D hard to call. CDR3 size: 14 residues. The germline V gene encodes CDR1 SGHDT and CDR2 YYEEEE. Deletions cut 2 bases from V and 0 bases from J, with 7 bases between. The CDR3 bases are TGTGCCAGCAGCTTCGGTGCTAGCACAGATACGCAGTATTTT. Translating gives CASSFGASTDTQYF.

The DNA of the CDR3 is TGTGCCAGCAGCCCCGTGGTTTTCCAAAACATTCAGTACTTC. It translates to CASSPVVFQNIQYF. The genes are TRBV7-8 and TRBJ2-4; no clear D gene. Germline CDR1 reads SGHVS; CDR2 reads FQNEAQ. The CDR3 totals 14 residues. The V end was cut by 5 bases, the J end by 5 bases, with 13 bases between.

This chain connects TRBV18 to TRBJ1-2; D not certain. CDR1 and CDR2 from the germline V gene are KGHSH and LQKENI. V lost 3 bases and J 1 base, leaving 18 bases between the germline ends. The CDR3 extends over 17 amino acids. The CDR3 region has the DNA TGTGCCAGCTCACCGCCCCGGACCCTATCGATTAACTATGGCTACACCTTC. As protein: CASSPPRTLSINYGYTF.

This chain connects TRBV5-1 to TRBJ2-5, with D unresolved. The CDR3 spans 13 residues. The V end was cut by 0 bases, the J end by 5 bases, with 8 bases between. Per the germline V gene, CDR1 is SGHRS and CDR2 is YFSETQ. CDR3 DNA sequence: TGCGCCAGCAGCTTGGACCCATGGGAGACCCAGTACTTC. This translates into CASSLDPWETQYF.

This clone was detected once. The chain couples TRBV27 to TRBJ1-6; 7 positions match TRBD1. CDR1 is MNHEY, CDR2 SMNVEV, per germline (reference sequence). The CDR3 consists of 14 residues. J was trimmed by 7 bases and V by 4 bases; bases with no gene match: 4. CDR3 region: CASSSGGPNSPLHF. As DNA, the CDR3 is TGTGCCAGCAGTTCAGGGGGTCCAAATTCACCCCTCCACTTT.

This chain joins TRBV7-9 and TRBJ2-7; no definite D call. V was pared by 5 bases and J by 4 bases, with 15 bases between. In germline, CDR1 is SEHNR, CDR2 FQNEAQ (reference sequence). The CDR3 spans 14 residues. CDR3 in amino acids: CASSHYLRPYEQYF. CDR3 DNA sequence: TGTGCCAGCAGCCATTATCTTCGGCCGTACGAGCAGTACTTC. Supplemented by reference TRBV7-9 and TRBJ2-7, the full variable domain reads DTGVSQNPRHKITKRGQNVTFRCDPISEHNRLYWYRQTLGQGPEFLTYFQNEAQLEKSRLLSDRFSAERPKGSFSTLEIQRTEQGDSAMYLCASSHYLRPYEQYFGPGTRLTVT.

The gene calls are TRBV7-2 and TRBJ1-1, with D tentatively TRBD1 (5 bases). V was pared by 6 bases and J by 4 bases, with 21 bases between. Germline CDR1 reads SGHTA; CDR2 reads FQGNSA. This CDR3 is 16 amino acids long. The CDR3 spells CASSSIQGTRRTEAFF. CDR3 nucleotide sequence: TGTGCCAGCAGTTCAATTCAGGGTACGAGGCGCACTGAAGCTTTCTTT. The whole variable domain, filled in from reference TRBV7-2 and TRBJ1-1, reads GAGVSQSPSNKVTEKGKDVELRCDPISGHTALYWYRQSLGQGLEFLIYFQGNSAPDKSGLPSDRFSAERTGGSVSTLTIQRTQQEDSAVYLCASSSIQGTRRTEAFFGQGTRLTVV.

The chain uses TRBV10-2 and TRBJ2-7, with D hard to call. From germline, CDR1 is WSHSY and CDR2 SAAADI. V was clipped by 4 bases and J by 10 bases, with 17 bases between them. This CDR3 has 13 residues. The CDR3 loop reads CASSAGQTYDQYF. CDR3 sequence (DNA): TGCGCCAGCAGTGCCGGCCAGACCTATGATCAGTACTTC.

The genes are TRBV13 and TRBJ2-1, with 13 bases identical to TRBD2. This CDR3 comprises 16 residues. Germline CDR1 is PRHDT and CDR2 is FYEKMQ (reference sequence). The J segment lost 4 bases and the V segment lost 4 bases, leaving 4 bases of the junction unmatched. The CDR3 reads CASSSPTSGRYNEQFF. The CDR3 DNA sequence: TGTGCCAGCAGCTCCCCGACTAGCGGGAGGTACAATGAGCAGTTCTTC.

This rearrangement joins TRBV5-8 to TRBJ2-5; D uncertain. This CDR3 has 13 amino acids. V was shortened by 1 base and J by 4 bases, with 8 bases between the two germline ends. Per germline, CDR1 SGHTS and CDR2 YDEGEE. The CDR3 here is CASSLQARETQYF. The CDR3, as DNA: TGTGCCAGCAGCTTGCAGGCGCGAGAGACCCAGTACTTC. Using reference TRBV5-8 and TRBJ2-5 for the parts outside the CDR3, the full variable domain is EAGVTQSPTHLIKTRGQQATLRCSPISGHTSVYWYQQALGLGLQFLLWYDEGEERNRGNFPPRFSGRQFPNYSSELNVNALELEDSALYLCASSLQARETQYFGPGTRLLVL.

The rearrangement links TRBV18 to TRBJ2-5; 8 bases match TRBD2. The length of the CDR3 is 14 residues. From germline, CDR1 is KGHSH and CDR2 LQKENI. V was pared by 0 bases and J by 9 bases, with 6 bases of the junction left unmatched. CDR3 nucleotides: TGTGCCAGCTCACCACCGGCGGGGGGCCGGGCCCAGTACTTC. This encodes CASSPPAGGRAQYF.

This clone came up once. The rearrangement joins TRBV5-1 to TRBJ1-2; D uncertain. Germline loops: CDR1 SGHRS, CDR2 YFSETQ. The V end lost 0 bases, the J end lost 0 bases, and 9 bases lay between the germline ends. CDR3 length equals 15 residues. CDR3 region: CASSLDGQTNYGYTF. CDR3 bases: TGCGCCAGCAGCTTGGATGGGCAAACTAACTATGGCTACACCTTC.

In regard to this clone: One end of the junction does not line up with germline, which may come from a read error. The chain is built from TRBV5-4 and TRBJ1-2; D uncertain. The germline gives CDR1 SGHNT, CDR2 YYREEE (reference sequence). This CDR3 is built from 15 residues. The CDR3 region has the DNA TGTGCCAGCAGACCTGACACCAGTGCTAAGTATGGCTACACCTTC. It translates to CASRPDTSAKYGYTF.

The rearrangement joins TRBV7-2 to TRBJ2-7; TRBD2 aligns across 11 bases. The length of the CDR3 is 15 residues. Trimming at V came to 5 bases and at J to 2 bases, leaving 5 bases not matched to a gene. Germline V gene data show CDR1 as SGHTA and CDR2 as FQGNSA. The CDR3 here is CASSGGLAGPYEQYF. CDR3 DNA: TGTGCCAGCAGCGGCGGACTAGCGGGCCCCTACGAGCAGTACTTC.

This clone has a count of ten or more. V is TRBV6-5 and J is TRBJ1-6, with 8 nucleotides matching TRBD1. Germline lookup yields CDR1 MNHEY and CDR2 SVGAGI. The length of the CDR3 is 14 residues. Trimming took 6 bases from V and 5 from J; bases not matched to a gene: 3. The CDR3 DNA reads TGTGCCAGCAGCATGACAGGGGATAATTCACCCCTCCACTTT. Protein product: CASSMTGDNSPLHF.

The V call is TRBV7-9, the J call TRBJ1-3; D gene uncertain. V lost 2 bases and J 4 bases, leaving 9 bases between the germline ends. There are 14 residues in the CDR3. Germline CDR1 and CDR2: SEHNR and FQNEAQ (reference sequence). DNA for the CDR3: TGTGCCAGCAGCTTACGGGGAACAGGAAACACCATATATTTT. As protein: CASSLRGTGNTIYF.

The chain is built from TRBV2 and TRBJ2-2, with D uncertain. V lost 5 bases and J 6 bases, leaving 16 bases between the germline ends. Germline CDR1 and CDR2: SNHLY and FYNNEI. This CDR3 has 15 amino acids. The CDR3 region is CASSLSFGMSGELFF. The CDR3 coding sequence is TGTGCCAGCAGTTTATCGTTTGGAATGTCCGGGGAGCTGTTTTTT. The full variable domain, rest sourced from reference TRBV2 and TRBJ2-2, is EPEVTQTPSHQVTQMGQEVILRCVPISNHLYFYWYRQILGQKVEFLVSFYNNEISEKSEIFDDQFSVERPDGSNFTLKIRSTKLEDSAMYFCASSLSFGMSGELFFGEGSRLTVL.

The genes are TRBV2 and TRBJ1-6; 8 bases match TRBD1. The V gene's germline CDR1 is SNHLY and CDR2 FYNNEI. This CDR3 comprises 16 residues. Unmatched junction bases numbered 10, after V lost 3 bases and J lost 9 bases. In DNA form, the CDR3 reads TGTGCCAGCAGTGAGGCCCCGACAGGGGTCGGTTCACCCCTCCACTTT. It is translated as CASSEAPTGVGSPLHF. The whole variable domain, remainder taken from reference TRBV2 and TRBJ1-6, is EPEVTQTPSHQVTQMGQEVILRCVPISNHLYFYWYRQILGQKVEFLVSFYNNEISEKSEIFDDQFSVERPDGSNFTLKIRSTKLEDSAMYFCASSEAPTGVGSPLHFGNGTRLTVT.

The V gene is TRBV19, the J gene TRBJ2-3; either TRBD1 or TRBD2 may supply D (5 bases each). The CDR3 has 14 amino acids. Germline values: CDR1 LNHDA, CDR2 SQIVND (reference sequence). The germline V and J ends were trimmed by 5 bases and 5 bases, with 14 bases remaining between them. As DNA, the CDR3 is TGTGCCAGTAGTTCGGGACCCTTGGGAGATACGCAGTATTTT. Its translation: CASSSGPLGDTQYF.

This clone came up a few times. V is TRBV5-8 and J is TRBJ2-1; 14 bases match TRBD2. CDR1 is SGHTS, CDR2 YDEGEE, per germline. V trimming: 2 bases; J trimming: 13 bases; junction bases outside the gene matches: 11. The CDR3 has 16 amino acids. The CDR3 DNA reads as TGTGCCAGCAGCTTCCAGGTGGGACTAGCGGGAGAGGGTCAGTTCTTC. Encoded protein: CASSFQVGLAGEGQFF.

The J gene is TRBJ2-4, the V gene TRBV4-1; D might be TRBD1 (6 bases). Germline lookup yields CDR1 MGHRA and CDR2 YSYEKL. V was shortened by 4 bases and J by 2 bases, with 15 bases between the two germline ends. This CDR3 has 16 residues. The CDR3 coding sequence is TGCGCCAGCAGCCCGTCGGCCGGACAGACCAAAAACATTCAGTACTTC. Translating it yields CASSPSAGQTKNIQYF.

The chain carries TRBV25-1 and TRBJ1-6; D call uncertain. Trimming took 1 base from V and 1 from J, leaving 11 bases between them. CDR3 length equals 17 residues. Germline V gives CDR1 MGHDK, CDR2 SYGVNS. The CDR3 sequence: CASSESGVGSYNSPLHF. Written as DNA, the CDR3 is TGTGCCAGCAGTGAATCGGGAGTGGGGTCCTATAATTCACCCCTCCACTTT.

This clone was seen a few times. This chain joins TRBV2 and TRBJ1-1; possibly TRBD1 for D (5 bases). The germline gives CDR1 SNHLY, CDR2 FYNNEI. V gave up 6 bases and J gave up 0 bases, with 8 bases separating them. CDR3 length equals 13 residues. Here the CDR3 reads CASSHRMNTEAFF. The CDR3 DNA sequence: TGTGCCAGCAGCCACAGGATGAACACTGAAGCTTTCTTT.

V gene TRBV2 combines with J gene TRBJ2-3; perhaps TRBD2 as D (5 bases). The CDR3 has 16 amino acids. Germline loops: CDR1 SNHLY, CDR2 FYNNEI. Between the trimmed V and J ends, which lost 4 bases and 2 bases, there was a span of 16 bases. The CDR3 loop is CASSATEGRFTDTQYF. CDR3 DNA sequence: TGTGCCAGCAGTGCAACAGAGGGTAGATTCACAGATACGCAGTATTTT. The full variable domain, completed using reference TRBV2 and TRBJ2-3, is EPEVTQTPSHQVTQMGQEVILRCVPISNHLYFYWYRQILGQKVEFLVSFYNNEISEKSEIFDDQFSVERPDGSNFTLKIRSTKLEDSAMYFCASSATEGRFTDTQYFGPGTRLTVL.

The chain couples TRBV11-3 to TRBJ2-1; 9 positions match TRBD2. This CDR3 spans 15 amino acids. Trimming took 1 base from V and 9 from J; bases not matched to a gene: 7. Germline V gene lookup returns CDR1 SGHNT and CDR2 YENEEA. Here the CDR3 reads CASSLAGAGGSEQFF. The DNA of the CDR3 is TGTGCCAGCAGCTTAGCGGGAGCGGGGGGCAGTGAGCAGTTCTTC.

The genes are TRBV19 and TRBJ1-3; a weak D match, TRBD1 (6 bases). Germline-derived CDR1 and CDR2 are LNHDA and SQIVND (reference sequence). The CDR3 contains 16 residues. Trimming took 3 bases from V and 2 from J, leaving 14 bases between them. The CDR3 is CASSIRQVLTGNTIYF. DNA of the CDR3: TGTGCCAGTAGTATTCGACAGGTTCTAACTGGAAACACCATATATTTT.

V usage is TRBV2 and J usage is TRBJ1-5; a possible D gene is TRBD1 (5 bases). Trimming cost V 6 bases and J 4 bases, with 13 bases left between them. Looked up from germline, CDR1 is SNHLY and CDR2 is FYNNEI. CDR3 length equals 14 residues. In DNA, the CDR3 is TGTGCCAGCAGCGATGGGACGGGTAATCAGCCCCAGCATTTT. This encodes CASSDGTGNQPQHF.

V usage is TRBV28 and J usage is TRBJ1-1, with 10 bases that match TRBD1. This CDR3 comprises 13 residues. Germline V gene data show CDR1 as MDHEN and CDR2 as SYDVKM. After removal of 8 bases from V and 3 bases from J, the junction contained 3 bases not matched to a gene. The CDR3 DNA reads TGTGCCAGCTGGGACAGGGGCTACACTGAAGCTTTCTTT. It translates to CASWDRGYTEAFF.

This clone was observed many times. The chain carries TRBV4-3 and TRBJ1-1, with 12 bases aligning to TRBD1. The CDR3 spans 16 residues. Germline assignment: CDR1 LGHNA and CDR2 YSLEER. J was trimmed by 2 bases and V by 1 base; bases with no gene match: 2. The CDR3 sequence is CASSQGDRGRNTEAFF. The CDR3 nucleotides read TGCGCCAGCAGCCAAGGGGACAGGGGGCGAAACACTGAAGCTTTCTTT.